This T cell receptor beta chain was profiled in a study of glioma-infiltrating T cells after dendritic cell vaccination. In the study overall: Samples are from glioblastoma patients in Phase I and II dendritic cell vaccine trials. Autologous tumor lysate was loaded overnight onto monocyte-derived dendritic cells grown about seven days with IL-4 and GM-CSF.

TCRdb's copy holds only in-frame clones and misses some; the assay was immunoSEQ multiplex PCR. The sample gives 45,000 to 55,000 clones, 85% of which show up once; over 9.5% is in the top ten. The specimen comprised blood, sampled before dendritic cell vaccination. The receptor was isolated from a human donor with glioblastoma.

The CDR3 reads CASSLGAKGTQYF. The CDR3 DNA follows: TGTGCCAGCAGCCTGGGGGCGAAAGGAACCCAGTACTTC. The gene calls are TRBV5-6 and TRBJ2-5; D perhaps matches TRBD1 (6 bases). This CDR3 is 13 amino acids long. The ends were cut back, 4 bases at V and 8 bases at J, with 15 bases in the middle. Germline loops: CDR1 SGHDT, CDR2 YYEEEE.